These 25 T cell receptor beta chains were all obtained from the same sample, sequenced in a study of blood T cell repertoires in COVID-19. Produced via immunoSEQ multiplex PCR; TCRdb's table is partial and in-frame only. In the table there are about 170,000 clones, around four fifths of which are singletons. The specimen sequenced was peripheral blood. These receptors were collected from a man between 65 and 85 years old with acute or convalescent COVID-19.

The rearrangement links TRBV5-1 to TRBJ2-7, with 12 bases identical to TRBD2. Germline V gene data show CDR1 as SGHRS and CDR2 as YFSETQ. This CDR3 is built from 15 residues. V gave up 0 bases and J gave up 6 bases; unmatched junction bases: 4. DNA for the CDR3: TGCGCCAGCAGCTTGGGTGGACTAGCGGGAAGCGAGCAGTACTTC. Amino acid sequence: CASSLGGLAGSEQYF.

This clone was seen only a few times. The J gene is TRBJ2-7, the V gene TRBV6-2 or TRBV6-3; perhaps TRBD2 as D (5 bases). CDR1 and CDR2 from the germline V gene are MNHEY and SVGEGT. The CDR3 is made up of 17 amino acids. With 0 bases removed from V and 2 bases from J, the gap between germline ends came to 17 bases. In nucleotides, the CDR3 is TGTGCCAGCAGTTACTCTTCCAGCGGACGGGTGACCTACGAGCAGTACTTC. This translates into CASSYSSSGRVTYEQYF.

The rearrangement links TRBV6-5 to TRBJ1-1; a weak D match, TRBD1 (6 bases). Deletions cut 0 bases from V and 6 bases from J, with 14 bases between. CDR3 size: 15 residues. The germline CDR1 and CDR2 sequences are MNHEY and SVGAGI. The CDR3 here is CASSYSLNREPEAFF. As DNA, the CDR3 is TGTGCCAGCAGTTACTCGTTAAACAGGGAACCTGAAGCTTTCTTT.

The chain has TRBV10-1 and TRBJ2-3, with TRBD2 matching 10 bases. This CDR3 is 19 amino acids long. Germline values: CDR1 WNHNN, CDR2 SYGVQD (reference sequence). V was pared by 2 bases and J by 0 bases, with 11 bases of the junction left unmatched. The DNA for the CDR3 is TGCGCCAGCAGTGAGAATCGGACTAGCGGAATAACTAGCACAGATACGCAGTATTTT. Translated, it gives CASSENRTSGITSTDTQYF.

The gene calls are TRBV27 and TRBJ2-2; 14 nucleotides line up with TRBD2. The CDR3 spans 18 residues. The germline gives CDR1 MNHEY, CDR2 SMNVEV (reference sequence). The V gene end was trimmed by 6 bases and the J gene end by 8 bases; junction bases not matched to a gene: 14. The CDR3 here is CASRTSGRALAATGELFF. The CDR3 coding sequence is TGTGCCAGCAGGACTAGCGGGAGGGCCCTCGCCGCCACGGGGGAGCTGTTTTTT.

The gene calls are TRBV29-1 and TRBJ1-3, with D hard to call. The CDR3 covers 13 residues. CDR1 is SQVTM, CDR2 ANQGSEA, per germline. V lost 7 bases, J lost 3 bases, and 13 bases lay in between. The CDR3 DNA follows: TGCAGCGCCGGTTCGGGGTATGGAAACACCATATATTTT. Residues: CSAGSGYGNTIYF.

This chain connects TRBV6-5 to TRBJ1-5; TRBD1 is a possible D gene (6 bases). This CDR3 spans 13 amino acids. The ends were cut back, 6 bases at V and 4 bases at J, with 10 bases in the middle. Germline values: CDR1 MNHEY, CDR2 SVGAGI. CDR3 DNA sequence: TGTGCCAGCAGACGACAGGAGAATCAGCCCCAGCATTTT. Translated: CASRRQENQPQHF.

The CDR3: CASITGRAEAFF. CDR3 sequence (DNA): TGTGCCAGCATTACAGGGAGGGCTGAAGCTTTCTTT. This chain uses TRBV28 with TRBJ1-1; maybe TRBD1 (6 bases). The V and J ends lost 7 bases and 6 bases respectively, with 12 bases between them. The CDR3 runs 12 residues. Germline CDR1 MDHEN, CDR2 SYDVKM. Full variable domain (outside the CDR3, taken from reference TRBV28 and TRBJ1-1): DVKVTQSSRYLVKRTGEKVFLECVQDMDHENMFWYRQDPGLGLRLIYFSYDVKMKEKGDIPEGYSVSREKKERFSLILESASTNQTSMYLCASITGRAEAFFGQGTRLTVV.

The chain recombines TRBV2 with TRBJ2-3; the match to TRBD2 covers 7 bases. With 6 bases clipped from V and 2 bases from J, the junction kept 8 bases outside the gene matches. Germline V gives CDR1 SNHLY, CDR2 FYNNEI. The CDR3 totals 15 residues. In nucleotides, the CDR3 is TGTGCCAGCAGGTTACTAGCGAGTTCCACAGATACGCAGTATTTT. Its protein product is CASRLLASSTDTQYF.

This chain connects TRBV5-1 to TRBJ1-6, with 10 bases fitting TRBD1. Germline-derived CDR1 and CDR2 are SGHRS and YFSETQ. With 3 bases clipped from V and 10 bases from J, the junction kept 7 bases outside the gene matches. CDR3 size: 15 residues. The CDR3 sequence: CASSSGGTGASPLHF. DNA of the CDR3: TGCGCCAGCAGCTCGGGTGGGACAGGGGCCTCACCCCTCCACTTT.

The chain is built from TRBV5-4 and TRBJ1-2, with 9 bases fitting TRBD1. The germline gives CDR1 SGHNT, CDR2 YYREEE (reference sequence). The CDR3 is 15 residues long. The ends lost 0 bases at V and 8 bases at J; junction bases unmatched: 8. The CDR3 loop reads CASSLAQGASSGYTF. The DNA for the CDR3 is TGTGCCAGCAGCTTGGCACAGGGGGCAAGTTCCGGCTACACCTTC.

This sequence joins TRBV7-9 and TRBJ1-6; D gene ambiguous. The CDR3 covers 11 residues. V dropped 5 bases and J dropped 8 bases, with 4 bases sitting between them. From germline, CDR1 is SEHNR and CDR2 FQNEAQ (reference sequence). The CDR3 sequence: CASSPDSPLHF. CDR3 sequence (DNA): TGTGCCAGCAGCCCGGATTCACCCCTCCACTTT.

This rearrangement joins TRBV6-5 to TRBJ2-1; 8 nucleotides line up with TRBD2. Germline V gives CDR1 MNHEY, CDR2 SVGAGI. V shed 6 bases, J shed 5 bases, and the junction held 6 bases outside the gene matches. The CDR3 is 14 residues long. DNA of the CDR3: TGTGCCAGCAGGGCCGGGACTAGAAACAATGAGCAGTTCTTC. Amino acids: CASRAGTRNNEQFF.

This clone was seen many times. The gene calls are TRBV7-9 and TRBJ2-4; 7 bases map to TRBD1. Unmatched junction bases numbered 17, after V lost 5 bases and J lost 4 bases. The germline gives CDR1 SEHNR, CDR2 FQNEAQ (reference sequence). This CDR3 contains 18 residues. The CDR3 bases are TGTGCCAGCAGCGAGGGGGCGGTGAGGGATTCGGGGAAAAACATTCAGTACTTC. As protein: CASSEGAVRDSGKNIQYF. The variable domain in full, with the rest retrieved from reference TRBV7-9 and TRBJ2-4, is DTGVSQNPRHKITKRGQNVTFRCDPISEHNRLYWYRQTLGQGPEFLTYFQNEAQLEKSRLLSDRFSAERPKGSFSTLEIQRTEQGDSAMYLCASSEGAVRDSGKNIQYFGAGTRLSVL.

The chain carries TRBV10-3 and TRBJ2-4; 10 nucleotides line up with TRBD1. Germline CDR1 is ENHRY and CDR2 is SYGVKD. The CDR3 contains 15 residues. With V trimmed by 4 bases and J by 3 bases, 3 bases remained unmatched. CDR3 amino acids: CAISGGTGVKNIQYF. As DNA, the CDR3 is TGTGCCATCAGTGGGGGGACAGGGGTCAAAAACATTCAGTACTTC.

The genes are TRBV27 and TRBJ2-3; 7 nucleotides agree with TRBD1. This CDR3 spans 17 amino acids. CDR1 MNHEY and CDR2 SMNVEV come from the germline V gene (reference sequence). The ends lost 6 bases at V and 6 bases at J; junction bases unmatched: 18. This chain's CDR3 is CASSDPVLGGYEDTQYF. The CDR3, as DNA: TGTGCCAGCAGCGATCCTGTCCTAGGGGGCTACGAGGATACGCAGTATTTT.

The V and J genes are TRBV5-6 and TRBJ1-1; D not certain. Per the germline V gene, CDR1 is SGHDT and CDR2 is YYEEEE. Between the trimmed V and J ends, which lost 1 base and 4 bases, there was a span of 14 bases. CDR3 length: 15 amino acids. In DNA form, the CDR3 reads TGTGCCAGCAGCTTGAAGTCTGGTCGGAGCACTGAAGCTTTCTTT. Translating gives CASSLKSGRSTEAFF.

The chain has TRBV10-3 and TRBJ2-1, with 10 nucleotides matching TRBD2. The CDR3 totals 16 residues. Trimming removed 0 bases from V and 4 bases from J; junction bases left unmatched: 3. The germline gives CDR1 ENHRY, CDR2 SYGVKD. The CDR3 loop is CAISESWTSGYNEQFF. CDR3 nucleotide sequence: TGTGCCATCAGTGAGTCTTGGACTAGCGGATACAATGAGCAGTTCTTC.

The chain employs TRBV14 and TRBJ2-7; no reliable D call. The CDR3 contains 15 residues. The germline V gene has CDR1 SGHDN and CDR2 FVKESK. V dropped 3 bases and J dropped 1 base, with 13 bases sitting between them. The CDR3 sequence is CASSQESSPSYEQYF. CDR3 sequence (DNA): TGTGCCAGCAGCCAGGAGAGCAGCCCATCCTACGAGCAGTACTTC. The full variable domain, completed using reference TRBV14 and TRBJ2-7, is EAGVTQFPSHSVIEKGQTVTLRCDPISGHDNLYWYRRVMGKEIKFLLHFVKESKQDESGMPNNRFLAERTGGTYSTLKVQPAELEDSGVYFCASSQESSPSYEQYFGPGTRLTVT.

The rearrangement links TRBV5-6 to TRBJ2-5; 7 nucleotides line up with TRBD2. Germline values: CDR1 SGHDT, CDR2 YYEEEE. The ends lost 2 bases at V and 2 bases at J; junction bases unmatched: 3. The CDR3 loop spans 14 amino acids. In DNA form, the CDR3 reads TGTGCCAGCAGCTTAGGGAGGGGTCAAGAGACCCAGTACTTC. Its protein is CASSLGRGQETQYF.

This clone was detected ten times or more. The rearrangement joins TRBV2 to TRBJ2-3, with 16 bases that match TRBD2. Germline V gene lookup returns CDR1 SNHLY and CDR2 FYNNEI. V shed 3 bases, J shed 5 bases, and the junction held 5 bases outside the gene matches. The CDR3 runs 17 residues. The CDR3 coding sequence is TGTGCCAGCAGTGAGGGGACTAGCGGGAGGGCCCGAGATACGCAGTATTTT. Translating gives CASSEGTSGRARDTQYF.

The V gene is TRBV15, the J gene TRBJ1-2; D is uncertain. The germline V and J ends were trimmed by 4 bases and 4 bases, with 13 bases remaining between them. The CDR3 sequence is 14 residues long. CDR1 LNHNV and CDR2 YYDKDF come from the germline V gene (reference sequence). CDR3 in DNA: TGTGCCACCAGCATAGGGTGGGGAGTCTATGGCTACACCTTC. Its translation is CATSIGWGVYGYTF.

The chain carries TRBV30 and TRBJ1-6; TRBD1 matches 8 bases. The J segment lost 7 bases and the V segment lost 3 bases, leaving 8 bases of the junction unmatched. Germline CDR1 reads GTSNPN; CDR2 reads SVGIG (reference sequence). This CDR3 contains 15 residues. The CDR3 DNA is TGTGCCTGGAGGGACAGGGCCGTCGAAAATTCACCCCTCCACTTT. Protein: CAWRDRAVENSPLHF.

This clone has a single count. The chain combines TRBV4-3 with TRBJ2-5, with TRBD2 identical over 11 bases. CDR3 length: 17 amino acids. Per the germline V gene, CDR1 is LGHNA and CDR2 is YSLEER. Germline trimming cut 1 base from V and 4 bases from J; bases unmatched to any gene: 8. CDR3 residues: CASSQGVGLAGRETQYF. The CDR3, as DNA: TGCGCCAGCAGCCAAGGGGTAGGACTAGCGGGCCGAGAGACCCAGTACTTC.

The chain carries TRBV4-1 and TRBJ1-3; 9 nucleotides match TRBD1. J lost 4 bases, V lost 0 bases, and 1 base had no gene match. This CDR3 spans 15 amino acids. The V gene's germline CDR1 is MGHRA and CDR2 YSYEKL. CDR3 protein: CASSQDGTGGNTIYF. The CDR3 nucleotides are TGCGCCAGCAGCCAAGACGGGACAGGGGGAAACACCATATATTTT.